Described below is a single TCR beta chain sequence and its context. The germline gives CDR1 SGHVS, CDR2 FNYEAQ. Trimming took 1 base from V and 7 from J, leaving 11 bases between them. CDR3 length: 14 residues. The data derive from a study of shared clonotypes between healthy human individuals. Assay used: immunoSEQ multiplex PCR; TCRdb lists only in-frame clones, some missing. This table holds 650,000 to 750,000 clones, approximately 79% found once. This receptor was identified in a woman aged 30 to 39 in good health. The sample was memory CD4+ T cells sorted from blood. Subset given: CD45RA-negative fraction. The rearrangement uses TRBV7-6 and TRBJ2-1; D gene unclear. DNA for the CDR3: TGTGCCAGCAGCTTAGAAACCACCGGAAATGAGCAGTTCTTC. As protein: CASSLETTGNEQFF. Together with reference TRBV7-6 and TRBJ2-1, the CDR3 gives the full variable domain: GAGVSQSPRYKVTKRGQDVALRCDPISGHVSLYWYRQALGQGPEFLTYFNYEAQQDKSGLPNDRFSAERPEGSISTLTIQRTEQRDSAMYRCASSLETTGNEQFFGPGTRLTVL.